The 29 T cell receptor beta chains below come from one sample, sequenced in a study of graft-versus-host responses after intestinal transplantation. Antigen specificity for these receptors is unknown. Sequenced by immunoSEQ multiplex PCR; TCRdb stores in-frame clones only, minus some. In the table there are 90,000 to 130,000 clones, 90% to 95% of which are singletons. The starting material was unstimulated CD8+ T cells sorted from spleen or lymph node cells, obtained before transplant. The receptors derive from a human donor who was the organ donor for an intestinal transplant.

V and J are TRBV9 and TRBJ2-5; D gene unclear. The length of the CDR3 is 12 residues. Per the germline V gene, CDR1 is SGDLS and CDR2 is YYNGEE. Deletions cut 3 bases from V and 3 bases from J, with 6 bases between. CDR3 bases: TGTGCCAGCAGCGGAGAAAAAGAGACCCAGTACTTC. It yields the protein CASSGEKETQYF.

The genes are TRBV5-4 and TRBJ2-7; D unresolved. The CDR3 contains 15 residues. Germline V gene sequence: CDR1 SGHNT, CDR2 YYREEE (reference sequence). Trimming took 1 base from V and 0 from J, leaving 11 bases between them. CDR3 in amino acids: CASSLYPDFSYEQYF. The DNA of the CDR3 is TGTGCCAGCAGCTTGTATCCCGACTTCTCCTACGAGCAGTACTTC.

CDR3 in amino acids: CASSQDRQGSYEQYF. The CDR3, as DNA: TGCGCCAGCAGCCAAGACAGGCAGGGTTCCTACGAGCAGTACTTC. The J gene is TRBJ2-7, the V gene TRBV4-1; a possible D gene is TRBD1 (5 bases). Germline loops: CDR1 MGHRA, CDR2 YSYEKL. Trimming stripped 0 bases from V and 1 base from J, with 10 bases between. The CDR3 extends over 15 amino acids.

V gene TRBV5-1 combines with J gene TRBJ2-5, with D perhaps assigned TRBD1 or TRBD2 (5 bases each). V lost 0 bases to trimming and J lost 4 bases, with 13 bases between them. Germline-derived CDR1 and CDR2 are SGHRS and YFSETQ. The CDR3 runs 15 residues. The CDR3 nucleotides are TGCGCCAGCAGCTTGGCCACGGGACCTGGAGAGACCCAGTACTTC. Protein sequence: CASSLATGPGETQYF.

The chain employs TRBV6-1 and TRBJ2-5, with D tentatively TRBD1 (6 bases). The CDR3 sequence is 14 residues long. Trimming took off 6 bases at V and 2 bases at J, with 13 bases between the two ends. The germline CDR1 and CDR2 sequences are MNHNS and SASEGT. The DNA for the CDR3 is TGTGCCAGCAGCAGGGGACGGGCGCAAGAGACCCAGTACTTC. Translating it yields CASSRGRAQETQYF.

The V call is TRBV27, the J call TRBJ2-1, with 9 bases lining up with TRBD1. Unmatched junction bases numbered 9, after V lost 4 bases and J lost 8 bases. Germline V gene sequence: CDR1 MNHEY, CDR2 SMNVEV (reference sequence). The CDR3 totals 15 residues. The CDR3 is CASSSPGQGFHEQFF. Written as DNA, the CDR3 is TGTGCCAGCAGTTCGCCGGGACAGGGATTTCATGAGCAGTTCTTC.

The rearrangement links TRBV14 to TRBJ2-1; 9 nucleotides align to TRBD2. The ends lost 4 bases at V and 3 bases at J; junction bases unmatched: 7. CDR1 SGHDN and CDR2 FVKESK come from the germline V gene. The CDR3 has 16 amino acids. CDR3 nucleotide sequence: TGTGCCAGCAGCCCGACCGGGACTAGCTACTACAATGAGCAGTTCTTC. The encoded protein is CASSPTGTSYYNEQFF.

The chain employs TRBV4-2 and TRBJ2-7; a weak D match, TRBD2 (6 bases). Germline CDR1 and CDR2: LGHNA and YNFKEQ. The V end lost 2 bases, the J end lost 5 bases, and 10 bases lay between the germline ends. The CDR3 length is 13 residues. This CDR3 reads CASSQPGLNEQYF. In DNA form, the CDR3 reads TGTGCCAGCAGCCAACCGGGACTGAACGAGCAGTACTTC.

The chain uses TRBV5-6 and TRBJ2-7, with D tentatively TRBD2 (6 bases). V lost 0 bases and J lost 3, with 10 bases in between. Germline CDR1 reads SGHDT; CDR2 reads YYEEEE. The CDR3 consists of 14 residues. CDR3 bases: TGTGCCAGCAGCTTGGCCGGAGGGATCTACGAGCAGTACTTC. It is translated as CASSLAGGIYEQYF.

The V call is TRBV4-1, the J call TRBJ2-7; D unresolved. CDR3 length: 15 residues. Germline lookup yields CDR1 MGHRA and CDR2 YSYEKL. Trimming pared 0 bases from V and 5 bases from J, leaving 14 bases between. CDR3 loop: CASSQESNLAHEQYF. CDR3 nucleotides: TGCGCCAGCAGCCAAGAATCGAATCTTGCCCACGAGCAGTACTTC.

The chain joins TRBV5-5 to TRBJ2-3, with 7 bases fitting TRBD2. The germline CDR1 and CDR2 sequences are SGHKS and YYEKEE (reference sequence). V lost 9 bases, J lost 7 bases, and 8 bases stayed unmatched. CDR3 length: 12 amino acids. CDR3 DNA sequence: TGTGCCACTGGACTAGTGGCAAATACGCAGTATTTT. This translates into CATGLVANTQYF.

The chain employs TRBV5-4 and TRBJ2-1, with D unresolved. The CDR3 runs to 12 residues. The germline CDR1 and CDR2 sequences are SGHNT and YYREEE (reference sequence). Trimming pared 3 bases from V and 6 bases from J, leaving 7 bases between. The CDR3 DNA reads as TGTGCCAGCAGCTCGATGCCCAATGAGCAGTTCTTC. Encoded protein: CASSSMPNEQFF.

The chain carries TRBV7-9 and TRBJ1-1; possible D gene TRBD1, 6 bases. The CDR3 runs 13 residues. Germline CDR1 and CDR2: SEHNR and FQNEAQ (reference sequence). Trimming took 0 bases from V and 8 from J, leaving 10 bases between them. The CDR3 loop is CASSLAGGDEAFF. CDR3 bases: TGTGCCAGCAGCTTAGCTGGGGGCGACGAAGCTTTCTTT. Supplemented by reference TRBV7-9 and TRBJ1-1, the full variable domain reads DTGVSQNPRHKITKRGQNVTFRCDPISEHNRLYWYRQTLGQGPEFLTYFQNEAQLEKSRLLSDRFSAERPKGSFSTLEIQRTEQGDSAMYLCASSLAGGDEAFFGQGTRLTVV.

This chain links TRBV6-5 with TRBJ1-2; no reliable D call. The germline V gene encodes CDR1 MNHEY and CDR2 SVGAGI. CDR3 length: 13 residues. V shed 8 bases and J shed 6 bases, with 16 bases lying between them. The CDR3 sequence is CASWGEEVHGYTF. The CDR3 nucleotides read TGTGCCAGCTGGGGAGAGGAGGTCCATGGCTACACCTTC.

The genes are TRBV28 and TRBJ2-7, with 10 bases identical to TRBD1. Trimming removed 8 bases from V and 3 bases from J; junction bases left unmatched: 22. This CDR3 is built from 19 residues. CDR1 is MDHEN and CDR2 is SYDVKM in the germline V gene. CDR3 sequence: CASASLTGTGVFDIYEQYF. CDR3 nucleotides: TGTGCCAGCGCGAGCCTGACCGGGACAGGGGTATTTGATATCTACGAGCAGTACTTC.

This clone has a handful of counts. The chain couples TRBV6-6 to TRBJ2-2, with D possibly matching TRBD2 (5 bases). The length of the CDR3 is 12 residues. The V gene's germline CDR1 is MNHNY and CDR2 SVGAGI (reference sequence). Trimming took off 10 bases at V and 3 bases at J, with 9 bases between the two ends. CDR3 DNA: TGTGCCACCGGGGTTTACACCGGGGAGCTGTTTTTT. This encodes CATGVYTGELFF.

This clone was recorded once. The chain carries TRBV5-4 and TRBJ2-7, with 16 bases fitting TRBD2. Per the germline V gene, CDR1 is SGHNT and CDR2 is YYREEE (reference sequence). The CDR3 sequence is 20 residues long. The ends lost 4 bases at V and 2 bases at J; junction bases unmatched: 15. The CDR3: CASSPAPGLAGGVGTYEQYF. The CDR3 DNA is TGTGCCAGCAGCCCGGCCCCGGGACTAGCGGGAGGGGTGGGGACCTACGAGCAGTACTTC.

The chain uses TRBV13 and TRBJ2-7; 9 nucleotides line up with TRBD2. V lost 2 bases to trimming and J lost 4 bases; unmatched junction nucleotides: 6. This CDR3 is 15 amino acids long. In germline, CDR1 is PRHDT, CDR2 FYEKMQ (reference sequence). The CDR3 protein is CASSLMREGVYEQYF. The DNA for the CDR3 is TGTGCCAGCAGCTTAATGCGGGAGGGCGTGTACGAGCAGTACTTC. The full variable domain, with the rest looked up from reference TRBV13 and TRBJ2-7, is AAGVIQSPRHLIKEKRETATLKCYPIPRHDTVYWYQQGPGQDPQFLISFYEKMQSDKGSIPDRFSAQQFSDYHSELNMSSLELGDSALYFCASSLMREGVYEQYFGPGTRLTVT.

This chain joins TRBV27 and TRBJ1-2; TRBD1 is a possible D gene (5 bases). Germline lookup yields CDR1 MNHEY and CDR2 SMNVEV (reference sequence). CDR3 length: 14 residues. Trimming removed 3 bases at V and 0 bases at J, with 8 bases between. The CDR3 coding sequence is TGTGCCAGCAGTTTCGGACAACCTAACTATGGCTACACCTTC. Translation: CASSFGQPNYGYTF.

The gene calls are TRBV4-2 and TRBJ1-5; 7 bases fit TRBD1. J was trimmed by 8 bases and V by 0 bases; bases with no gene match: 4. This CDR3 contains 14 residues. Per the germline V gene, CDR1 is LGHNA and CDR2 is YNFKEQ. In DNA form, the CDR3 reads TGTGCCAGCAGCCAAGATCCCCAGGGGGAGCCCCAGCATTTT. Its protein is CASSQDPQGEPQHF.

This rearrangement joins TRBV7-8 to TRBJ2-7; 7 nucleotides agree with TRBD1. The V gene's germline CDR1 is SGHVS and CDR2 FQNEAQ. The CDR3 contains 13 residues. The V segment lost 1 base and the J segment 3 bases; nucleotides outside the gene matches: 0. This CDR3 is CASSLGDSYEQYF. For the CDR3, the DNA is TGTGCCAGCAGCTTAGGGGACAGCTACGAGCAGTACTTC.

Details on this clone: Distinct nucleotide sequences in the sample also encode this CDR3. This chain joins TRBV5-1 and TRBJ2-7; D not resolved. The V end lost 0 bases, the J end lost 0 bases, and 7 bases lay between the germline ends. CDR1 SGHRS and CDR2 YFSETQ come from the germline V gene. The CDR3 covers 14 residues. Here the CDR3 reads CASSLGLGSYEQYF. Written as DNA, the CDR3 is TGCGCCAGCAGCTTGGGACTCGGCTCCTACGAGCAGTACTTC.

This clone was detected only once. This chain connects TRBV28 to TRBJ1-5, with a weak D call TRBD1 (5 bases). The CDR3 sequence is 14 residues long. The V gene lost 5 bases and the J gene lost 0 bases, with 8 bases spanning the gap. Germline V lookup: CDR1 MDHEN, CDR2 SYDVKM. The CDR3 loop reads CASSNTGSNQPQHF. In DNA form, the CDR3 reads TGTGCCAGCAGTAACACAGGTAGCAATCAGCCCCAGCATTTT.

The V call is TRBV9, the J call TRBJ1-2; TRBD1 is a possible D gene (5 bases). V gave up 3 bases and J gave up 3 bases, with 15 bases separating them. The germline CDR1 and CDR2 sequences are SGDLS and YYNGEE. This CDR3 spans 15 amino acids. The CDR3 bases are TGTGCCAGCAGCGCACAGGCCGGCGGGCACTATGGCTACACCTTC. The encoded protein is CASSAQAGGHYGYTF.

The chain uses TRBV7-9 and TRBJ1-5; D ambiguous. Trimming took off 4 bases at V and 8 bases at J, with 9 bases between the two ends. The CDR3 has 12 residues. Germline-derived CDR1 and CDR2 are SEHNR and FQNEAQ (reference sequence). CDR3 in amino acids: CASSYQGEPQHF. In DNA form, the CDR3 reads TGTGCCAGCAGCTATCAAGGAGAGCCCCAGCATTTT.

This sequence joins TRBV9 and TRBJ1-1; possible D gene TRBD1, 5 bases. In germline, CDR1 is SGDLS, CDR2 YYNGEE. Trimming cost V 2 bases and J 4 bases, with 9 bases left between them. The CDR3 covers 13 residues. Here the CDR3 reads CASSVSGSTEAFF. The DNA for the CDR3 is TGTGCCAGCAGCGTTTCAGGGAGCACTGAAGCTTTCTTT.

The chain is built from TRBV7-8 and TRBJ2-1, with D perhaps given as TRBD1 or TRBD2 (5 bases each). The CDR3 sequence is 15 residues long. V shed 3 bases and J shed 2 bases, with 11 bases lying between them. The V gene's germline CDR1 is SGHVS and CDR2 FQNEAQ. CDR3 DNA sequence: TGTGCCAGCAGCTTCCCCGGGACCGCCTACAATGAGCAGTTCTTC. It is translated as CASSFPGTAYNEQFF.

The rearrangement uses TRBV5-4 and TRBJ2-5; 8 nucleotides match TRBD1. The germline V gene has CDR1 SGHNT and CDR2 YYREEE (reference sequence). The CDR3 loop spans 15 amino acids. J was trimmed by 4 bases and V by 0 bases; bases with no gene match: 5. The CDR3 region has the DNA TGTGCCAGCAGCTTGGGACAGGGGTGGGCAGAGACCCAGTACTTC. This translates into CASSLGQGWAETQYF.

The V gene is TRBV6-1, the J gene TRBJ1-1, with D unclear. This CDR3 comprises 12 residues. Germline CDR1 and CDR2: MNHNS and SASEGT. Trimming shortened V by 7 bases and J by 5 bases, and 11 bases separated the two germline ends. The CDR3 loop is CASIRSATEAFF. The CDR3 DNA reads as TGTGCCAGCATAAGGTCGGCGACTGAAGCTTTCTTT.